These 7 T cell receptor beta chains were all obtained from the same sample, sequenced in a study of CD8+CD57+ T cells in acquired aplastic anemia. Whoever was chosen for sequencing had shown CD8+CD57+ cell expansion by flow cytometry. TCR beta VDJ and CDR3 were profiled, and genomic DNA was the template. TCRdb independently ran MiXCR on the reads; one entry per CDR3 protein. The sample has some 200,000 distinct CDR3 sequences; more than 55% are singletons. Sequenced: sorted CD4+, CD8+, or CD8+CD57+ T cells (not recorded which) from PBMCs. All receptors come from a human donor with aplastic anemia.

V is TRBV15 and J is TRBJ2-7; no reliable D call. Trimming pared 4 bases from V and 0 bases from J, leaving 10 bases between. The length of the CDR3 is 14 residues. Germline CDR1 LNHNV, CDR2 YYDKDF (reference sequence). CDR3 residues: CATSILGPSYEQYF. As DNA, the CDR3 is TGTGCCACCAGCATACTGGGTCCCTCCTACGAGCAGTACTTC.

This chain links TRBV19 with TRBJ2-7; D might be TRBD1 or TRBD2, each matching 6 bases. Germline V gene sequence: CDR1 LNHDA, CDR2 SQIVND (reference sequence). Between the trimmed V and J ends, which lost 6 bases and 2 bases, there was a span of 14 bases. The CDR3 runs to 14 residues. The CDR3 region has the DNA TGTGCCAGTAGCCACGGGGGCTCCCCCTACGAGCAGTACTTC. It translates to CASSHGGSPYEQYF.

This rearrangement joins TRBV6-5 to TRBJ2-7; the match to TRBD2 covers 7 bases. Germline V gene sequence: CDR1 MNHEY, CDR2 SVGAGI. The CDR3 consists of 14 residues. V trimming: 6 bases; J trimming: 0 bases; junction bases outside the gene matches: 5. This CDR3 is CASSMGGVSYEQYF. For the CDR3, the DNA is TGTGCCAGCAGCATGGGGGGGGTCTCCTACGAGCAGTACTTC.

The rearrangement links TRBV29-1 to TRBJ2-7; maybe TRBD1 (6 bases). CDR1 and CDR2 (germline): SQVTM, ANQGSEA. Between the trimmed V and J ends, which lost 5 bases and 3 bases, there was a span of 14 bases. CDR3 length: 13 residues. The CDR3 region is CSVQTGEDYEQYF. The CDR3 nucleotides are TGCAGCGTTCAGACAGGAGAGGACTACGAGCAGTACTTC.

This clonotype was picked up one time. The chain uses TRBV7-9 and TRBJ1-5; TRBD1 agrees at 7 bases. V was pared by 5 bases and J by 0 bases, with 4 bases of the junction left unmatched. The CDR3 has 15 amino acids. Germline CDR1 and CDR2: SEHNR and FQNEAQ (reference sequence). The CDR3 DNA is TGTGCCAGCAGCCCCGGACAGGATAGCAATCAGCCCCAGCATTTT. Translated, it gives CASSPGQDSNQPQHF.

A single count supports this clonotype. The chain carries TRBV10-3 and TRBJ2-1; 12 bases are a match to TRBD2. The CDR3 loop spans 16 amino acids. Trimming removed 4 bases from V and 9 bases from J; junction bases left unmatched: 10. Germline CDR1 ENHRY, CDR2 SYGVKD. This CDR3 is CAISGASGGAGSEQFF. Written as DNA, the CDR3 is TGTGCCATCAGTGGAGCTAGCGGGGGGGCCGGTAGTGAGCAGTTCTTC.

This clonotype was seen many times. The J gene is TRBJ2-7, the V gene TRBV11-2; D is undetermined. This CDR3 is built from 13 residues. Trimming pared 1 base from V and 3 bases from J, leaving 7 bases between. CDR1 is SGHAT and CDR2 is FQNNGV in the germline V gene. The CDR3 protein is CASSLGMVYEQYF. For the CDR3, the DNA is TGTGCCAGCAGCTTAGGGATGGTCTACGAGCAGTACTTC.